This T cell receptor (beta chain) was captured by sequencing in a study of T cell repertoires in cytomegalovirus infection. Study-wide background: HLA-B-restricted CMV epitopes that are well studied were used alongside recently identified HLA-C-restricted ones.

TCRdb passed the reads through MiXCR, listing each CDR3 protein once. The profile covers 570,000 or so distinct CDR3 sequences, with over 35% appearing a single time and over 45% taken by the ten largest. The CDR3 is 15 residues long. The V end lost 8 bases, the J end lost 5 bases, and 18 bases lay between the germline ends. Germline V lookup: CDR1 LNHDA, CDR2 SQIVND (reference sequence). Note on this clonotype: Its antigen is unknown.

Source: cultured PBMCs, taken from culture after CMV antigen stimulation. This TCR was recovered from a human donor in good health (CMV status not recorded). Some clones in this sample may be carry-over from other donors' samples. V usage is TRBV19 and J usage is TRBJ1-4; D gene ambiguous. In DNA form, the CDR3 reads TGTGCCAGTGGCGGGCCCGACGAACCCAATGAAAAACTGTTTTTT. Protein: CASGGPDEPNEKLFF.